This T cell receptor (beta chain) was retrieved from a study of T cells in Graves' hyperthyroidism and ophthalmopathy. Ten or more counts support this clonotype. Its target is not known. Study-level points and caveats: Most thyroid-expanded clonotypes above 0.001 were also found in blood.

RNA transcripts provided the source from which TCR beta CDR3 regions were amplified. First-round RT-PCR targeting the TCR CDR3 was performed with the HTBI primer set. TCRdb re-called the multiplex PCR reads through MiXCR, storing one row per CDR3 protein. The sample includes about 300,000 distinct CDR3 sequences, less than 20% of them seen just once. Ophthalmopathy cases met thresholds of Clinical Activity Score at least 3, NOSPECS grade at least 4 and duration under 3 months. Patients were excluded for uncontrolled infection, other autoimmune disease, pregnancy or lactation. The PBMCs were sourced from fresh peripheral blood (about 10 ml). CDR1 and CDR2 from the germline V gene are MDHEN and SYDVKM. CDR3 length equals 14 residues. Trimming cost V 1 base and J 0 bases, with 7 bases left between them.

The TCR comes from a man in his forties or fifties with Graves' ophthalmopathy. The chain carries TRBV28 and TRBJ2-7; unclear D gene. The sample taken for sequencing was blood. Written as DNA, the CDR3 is TGTGCCAGCAGTTTATCCCATTCCTCCTACGAGCAGTACTTC. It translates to CASSLSHSSYEQYF.